This TCR beta chain comes out of a study of glioma-infiltrating T cells. This clonotype has a count of ten or more. Amplification of TCR alpha and beta CDR3 regions from RNA used iRepertoire nested multiplex PCR. For one-step reverse transcription and amplification, 100-400 ng of tissue mRNA or PBMC total RNA was used. Using its own MiXCR run on the multiplex PCR reads, TCRdb lists one record per CDR3 protein. This table holds about 210,000 distinct CDR3 sequences, more than 25% found once. V was clipped by 4 bases and J by 2 bases, with 7 bases between them. This CDR3 comprises 13 residues. The germline CDR1 and CDR2 sequences are SGHRS and YFSETQ.

This TCR derives from a human donor with low-grade glioma or glioblastoma, undergoing nonglioma brain surgery, or in good health (not recorded which). The genes are TRBV5-1 and TRBJ1-5; D gene ambiguous. Sequences were obtained from glioma tissue, nonneoplastic brain tissue, or PBMCs (not recorded which). In DNA, the CDR3 is TGCGCCAGCAGCGCAGGTGGCAATCAGCCCCAGCATTTT. This sequence encodes CASSAGGNQPQHF.